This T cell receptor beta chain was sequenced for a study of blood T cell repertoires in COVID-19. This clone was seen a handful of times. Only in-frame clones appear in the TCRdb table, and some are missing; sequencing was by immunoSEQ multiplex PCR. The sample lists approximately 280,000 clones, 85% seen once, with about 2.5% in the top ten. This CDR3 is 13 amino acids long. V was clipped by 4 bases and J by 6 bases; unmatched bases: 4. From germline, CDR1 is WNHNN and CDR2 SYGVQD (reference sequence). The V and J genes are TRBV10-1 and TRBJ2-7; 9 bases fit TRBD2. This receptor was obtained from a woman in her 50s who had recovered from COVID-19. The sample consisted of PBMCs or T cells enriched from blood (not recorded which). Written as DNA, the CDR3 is TGCGCCAGCAGTGCGCGGGAGGGGTCCGAGCAGTACTTC. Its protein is CASSAREGSEQYF.